This record looks at one T cell receptor beta chain sequence and its context. What it binds is not known. The source of the sample is a study of cytomegalovirus exposure and HLA in healthy donors. The study, taken as a whole, reports: A later analysis, which compared TCR beta chains of equal frequency, found the HLA-associated ones more clonally expanded. Analyzed later, association rates of TCRs varied across HLA loci, with DRB1 most and HLA-C fewest. A later analysis reportedly identified an Asian-associated ancestry cluster as carrying fewer N-insertions than the approximately 640-donor mean. According to the study, 150 to 200 TCR beta chains were cytomegalovirus-associated.

With 60 Vbeta and 13 Jbeta primers, the PCR was carried out. Libraries were prepared by immunoSEQ multiplex PCR; TCRdb keeps only in-frame clonotypes and omits some of them. The profile covers some 100,000 clones, with around 83% appearing a single time and around 3.6% taken by the ten largest. Germline V gene data show CDR1 as LNHDA and CDR2 as SQIVND (reference sequence). The CDR3 has 16 residues. V was pared by 7 bases and J by 4 bases, with 20 bases between. This receptor was taken from a man between 25 and 39 years old in good health and CMV-seronegative. The chain carries TRBV19 and TRBJ2-1; D possibly corresponds to TRBD1 (5 bases). Sequencing was done on a sample of PBMCs. The CDR3 loop is CASTPHGRAPYNEQFF. In DNA form, the CDR3 reads TGTGCCAGTACCCCCCACGGCAGGGCCCCTTACAATGAGCAGTTCTTC.